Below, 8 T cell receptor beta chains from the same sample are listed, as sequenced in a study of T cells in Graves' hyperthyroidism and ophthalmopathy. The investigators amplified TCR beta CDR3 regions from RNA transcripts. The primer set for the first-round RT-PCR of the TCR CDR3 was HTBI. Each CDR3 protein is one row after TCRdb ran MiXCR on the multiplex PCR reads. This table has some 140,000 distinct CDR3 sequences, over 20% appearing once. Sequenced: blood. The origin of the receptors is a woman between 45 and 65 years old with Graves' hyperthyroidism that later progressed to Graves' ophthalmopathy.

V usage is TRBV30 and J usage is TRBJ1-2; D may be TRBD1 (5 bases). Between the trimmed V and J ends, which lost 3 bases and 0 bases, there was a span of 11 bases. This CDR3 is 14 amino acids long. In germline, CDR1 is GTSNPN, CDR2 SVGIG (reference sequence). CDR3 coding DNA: TGTGCCTGGAGGGGGCGGCTAGCTAACTATGGCTACACCTTC. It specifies CAWRGRLANYGYTF.

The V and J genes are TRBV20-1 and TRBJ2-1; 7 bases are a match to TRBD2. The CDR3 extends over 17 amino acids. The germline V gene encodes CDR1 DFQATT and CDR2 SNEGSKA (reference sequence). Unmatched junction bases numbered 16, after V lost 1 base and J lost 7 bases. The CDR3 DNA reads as TGCAGTGCTAGAGCACTTCCAGCGGGAAATCCATATAATGAGCAGTTCTTC. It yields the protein CSARALPAGNPYNEQFF.

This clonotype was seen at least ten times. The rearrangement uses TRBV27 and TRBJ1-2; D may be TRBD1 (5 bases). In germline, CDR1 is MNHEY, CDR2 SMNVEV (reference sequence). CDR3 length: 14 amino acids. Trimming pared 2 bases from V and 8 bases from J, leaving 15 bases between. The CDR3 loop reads CASSLRAGRDGYTF. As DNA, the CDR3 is TGTGCCAGCAGTTTACGTGCAGGGCGTGACGGCTACACCTTC.

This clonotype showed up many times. The CDR3 nucleotides are TGTGCCAGCAGCCAAGTACCCGGACAGCTGTCGGGTGAAGCTTTCTTT. It codes for CASSQVPGQLSGEAFF. The chain joins TRBV3-1 to TRBJ1-1, with TRBD1 as a possible D gene (6 bases). CDR1 LGHDT and CDR2 YNNKEL come from the germline V gene (reference sequence). The CDR3 covers 16 residues. The V end lost 1 base, the J end lost 7 bases, and 19 bases lay between the germline ends.

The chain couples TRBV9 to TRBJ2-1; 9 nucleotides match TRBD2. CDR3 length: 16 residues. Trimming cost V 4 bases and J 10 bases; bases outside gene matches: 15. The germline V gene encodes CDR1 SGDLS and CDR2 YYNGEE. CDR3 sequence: CASSPPGGGRAMEQFF. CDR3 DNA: TGTGCCAGCAGCCCACCGGGGGGCGGGAGGGCCATGGAGCAGTTCTTC.

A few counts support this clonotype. In nucleotides, the CDR3 is TGTGCCAGCAGTTTGGCGGTCAAGCCCCAGCATTTT. Protein: CASSLAVKPQHF. The chain couples TRBV28 to TRBJ1-5, with D unresolved. Trimming shortened V by 3 bases and J by 8 bases, and 8 bases separated the two germline ends. Germline V gene data show CDR1 as MDHEN and CDR2 as SYDVKM. There are 12 residues in the CDR3.

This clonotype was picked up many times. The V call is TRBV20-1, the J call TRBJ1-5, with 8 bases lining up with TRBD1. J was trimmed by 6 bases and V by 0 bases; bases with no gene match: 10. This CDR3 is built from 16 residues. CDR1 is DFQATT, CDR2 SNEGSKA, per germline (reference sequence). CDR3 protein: CSAREDQTGGTQPQHF. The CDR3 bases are TGCAGTGCTAGAGAGGACCAAACAGGGGGTACTCAGCCCCAGCATTTT.

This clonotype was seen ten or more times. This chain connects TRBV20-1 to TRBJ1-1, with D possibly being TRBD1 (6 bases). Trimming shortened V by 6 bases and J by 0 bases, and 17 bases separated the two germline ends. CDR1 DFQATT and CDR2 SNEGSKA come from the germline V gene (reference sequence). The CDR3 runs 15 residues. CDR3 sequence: CSASLRGGMNTEAFF. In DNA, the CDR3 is TGCAGTGCCAGCCTCAGGGGAGGGATGAACACTGAAGCTTTCTTT.